The 2 T cell receptor beta chains reported below all come from one sample, sequenced in a study of T-cell memory formation after mild COVID-19. TCRdb called the 5' RACE reads again in MiXCR, with one record for every CDR3 protein. The repertoire holds about 360,000 distinct CDR3 sequences, with approximately 15% as singletons. The sequenced sample was PBMCs or a T cell subset sorted from them (not recorded which). The receptors derive from a man between 18 and 35 years old who had mild COVID-19 (a few samples of this study predate the infection). Cell type and time point are not known.

The gene calls are TRBV6-1 and TRBJ2-5; D may be TRBD1 or TRBD2 (6 bases each). The CDR3 extends over 13 amino acids. Trimming took 4 bases from V and 4 from J, leaving 10 bases between them. Germline V lookup: CDR1 MNHNS, CDR2 SASEGT. The CDR3 DNA reads as TGTGCCAGCAGTGTTCGGGGGCTAGAGACCCAGTACTTC. This codes for CASSVRGLETQYF.

V and J are TRBV7-8 and TRBJ2-1; D may be TRBD2 (7 bases). Trimming removed 1 base at V and 4 bases at J, with 14 bases between. The CDR3 has 16 residues. Germline V gene sequence: CDR1 SGHVS, CDR2 FQNEAQ. The CDR3 DNA reads as TGTGCCAGCAGCTTAGAAGGGAGGGGGGGTTACAATGAGCAGTTCTTC. This sequence encodes CASSLEGRGGYNEQFF.